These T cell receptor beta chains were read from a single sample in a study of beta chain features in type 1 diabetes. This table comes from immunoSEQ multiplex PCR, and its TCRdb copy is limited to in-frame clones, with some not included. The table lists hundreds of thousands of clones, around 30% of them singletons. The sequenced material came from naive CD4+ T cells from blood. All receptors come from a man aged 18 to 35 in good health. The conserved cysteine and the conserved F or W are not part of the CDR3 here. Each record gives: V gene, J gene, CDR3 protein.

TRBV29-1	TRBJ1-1	SAITDRGTEAF
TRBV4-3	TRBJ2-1	ASSQGWTSGSTIYNEQF
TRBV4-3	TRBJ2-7	ASSQDKGSSSYEQY
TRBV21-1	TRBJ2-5	ASSKPGHETETQY
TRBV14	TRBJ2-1	ASSPRDRVVGEQF
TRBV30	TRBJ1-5	AWSAREYQPQH
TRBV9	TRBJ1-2	ASSSVGYT
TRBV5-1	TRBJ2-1	ASSSSSGSYEQF
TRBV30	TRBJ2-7	AGLGTSGGEQY
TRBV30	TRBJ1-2	AWSAYLGADGYT
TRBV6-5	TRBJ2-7	VIGRDHNEQY
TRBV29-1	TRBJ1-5	SVEDPQGGQPQH
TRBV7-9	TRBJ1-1	ASSVQGMGTEAF
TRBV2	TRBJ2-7	ASSEYYEQY
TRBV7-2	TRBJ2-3	ASSLGAGLKADTQY
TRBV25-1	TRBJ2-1	ASSEQGNEQF
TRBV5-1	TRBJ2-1	ASSLAGLSDEQF
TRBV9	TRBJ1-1	ASSAETGGNTEAF
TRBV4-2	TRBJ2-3	ASSQDALAGLTQY
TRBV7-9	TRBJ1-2	ASSPLDT
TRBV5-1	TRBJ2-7	ASSLGLNREQY
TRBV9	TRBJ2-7	ASSPLGTNYEQY
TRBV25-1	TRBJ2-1	ASSPLAGGNNEQF
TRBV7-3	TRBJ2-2	ASSLRTTLTGELF
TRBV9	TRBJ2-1	ASSPTRGSGKEQF
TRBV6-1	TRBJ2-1	ASAQYNEQF
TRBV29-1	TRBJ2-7	SVEMGQVEQY
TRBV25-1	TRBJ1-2	ASSAGWYGYT
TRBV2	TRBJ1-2	ASSRGTENYGYT
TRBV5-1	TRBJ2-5	ASSLGSGETQY
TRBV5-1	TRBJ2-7	ASSLEGQQYSYEQY
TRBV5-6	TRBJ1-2	ASSLGSGDRIANYGYT
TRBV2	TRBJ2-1	ASSPLNEQF
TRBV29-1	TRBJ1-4	SARDRGATNEKLF
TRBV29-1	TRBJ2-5	SVDRGQRETQY
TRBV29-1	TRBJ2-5	SVGGGQETQY
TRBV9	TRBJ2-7	ASSVGAGSSYEQY
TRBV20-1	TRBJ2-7	SARDPGEQY
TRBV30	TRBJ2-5	AWSPGRRGTMETQY
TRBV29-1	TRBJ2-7	SVRDVYEQY
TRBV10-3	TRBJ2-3	AIGTRHTDTQY
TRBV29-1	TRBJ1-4	SVAPQGSGEKLF
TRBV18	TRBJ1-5	ASSPDRSNQPQH
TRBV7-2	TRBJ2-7	ASSLVGQKYEQY
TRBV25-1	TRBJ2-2	ASSESFFRAGNTGELF
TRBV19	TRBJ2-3	ASSPRQKSTPTDTQY
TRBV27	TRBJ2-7	ASRPTGGRYEQY